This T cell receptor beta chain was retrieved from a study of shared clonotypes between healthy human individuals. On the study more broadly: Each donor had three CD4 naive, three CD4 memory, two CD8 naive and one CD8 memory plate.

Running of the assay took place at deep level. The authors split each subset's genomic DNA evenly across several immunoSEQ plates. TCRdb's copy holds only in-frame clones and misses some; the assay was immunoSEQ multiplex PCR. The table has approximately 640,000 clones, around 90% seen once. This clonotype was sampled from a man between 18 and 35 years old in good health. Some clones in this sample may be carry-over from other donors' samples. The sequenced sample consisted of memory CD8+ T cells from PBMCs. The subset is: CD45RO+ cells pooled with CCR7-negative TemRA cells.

In nucleotides, the CDR3 is TGTGCCAGCAGCTCCGGGACAGGATTTCGCGGCTACACCTTC. Translation gives CASSSGTGFRGYTF. This chain connects TRBV13 to TRBJ1-2, with 8 bases that match TRBD1. Per germline, CDR1 PRHDT and CDR2 FYEKMQ (reference sequence). The CDR3 runs 14 residues. Trimming removed 4 bases from V and 8 bases from J; junction bases left unmatched: 9.